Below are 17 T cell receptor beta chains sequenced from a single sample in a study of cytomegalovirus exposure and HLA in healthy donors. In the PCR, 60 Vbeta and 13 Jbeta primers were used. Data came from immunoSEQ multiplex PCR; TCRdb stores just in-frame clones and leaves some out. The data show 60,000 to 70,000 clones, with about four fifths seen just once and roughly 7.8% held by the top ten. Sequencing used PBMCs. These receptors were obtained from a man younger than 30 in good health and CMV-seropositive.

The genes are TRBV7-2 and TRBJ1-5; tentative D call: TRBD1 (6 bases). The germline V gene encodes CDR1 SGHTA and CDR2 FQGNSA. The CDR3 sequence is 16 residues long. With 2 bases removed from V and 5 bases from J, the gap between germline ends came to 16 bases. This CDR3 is CASSLRRGPNDQPQHF. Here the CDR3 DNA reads TGTGCCAGCAGCTTAAGGCGGGGGCCGAACGATCAGCCCCAGCATTTT.

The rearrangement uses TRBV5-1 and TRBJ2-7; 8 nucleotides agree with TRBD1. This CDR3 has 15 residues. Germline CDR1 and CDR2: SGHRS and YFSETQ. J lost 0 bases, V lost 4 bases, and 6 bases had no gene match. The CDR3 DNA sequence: TGCGCCAGCAGCGATAACGACAGGGGCTCCTACGAGCAGTACTTC. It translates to CASSDNDRGSYEQYF.

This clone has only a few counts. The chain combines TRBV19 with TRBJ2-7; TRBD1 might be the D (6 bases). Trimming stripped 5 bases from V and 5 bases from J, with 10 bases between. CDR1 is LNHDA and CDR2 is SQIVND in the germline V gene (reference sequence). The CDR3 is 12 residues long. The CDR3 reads CASSPQGHEQYF. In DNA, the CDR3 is TGTGCCAGTAGTCCACAGGGACACGAGCAGTACTTC.

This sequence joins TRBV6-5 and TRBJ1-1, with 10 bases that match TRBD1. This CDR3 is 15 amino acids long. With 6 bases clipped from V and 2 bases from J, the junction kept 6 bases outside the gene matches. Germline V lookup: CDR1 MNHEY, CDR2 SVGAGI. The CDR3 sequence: CASRETGGANTEAFF. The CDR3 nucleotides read TGTGCCAGCAGGGAGACAGGGGGCGCAAACACTGAAGCTTTCTTT.

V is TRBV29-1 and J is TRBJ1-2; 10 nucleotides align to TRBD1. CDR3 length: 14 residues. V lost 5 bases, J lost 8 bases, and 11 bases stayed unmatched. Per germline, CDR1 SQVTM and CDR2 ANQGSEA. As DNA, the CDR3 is TGCAGCGTTACCCTAGGGCGGACAGGGGGAGGCTACACCTTC. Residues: CSVTLGRTGGGYTF.

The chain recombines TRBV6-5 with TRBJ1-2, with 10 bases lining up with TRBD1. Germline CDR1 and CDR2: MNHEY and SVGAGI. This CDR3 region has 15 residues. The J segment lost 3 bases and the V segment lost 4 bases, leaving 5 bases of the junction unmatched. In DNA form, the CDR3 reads TGTGCCAGCAGTTTACGGACAGGGGGGGACTATGGCTACACCTTC. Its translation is CASSLRTGGDYGYTF.

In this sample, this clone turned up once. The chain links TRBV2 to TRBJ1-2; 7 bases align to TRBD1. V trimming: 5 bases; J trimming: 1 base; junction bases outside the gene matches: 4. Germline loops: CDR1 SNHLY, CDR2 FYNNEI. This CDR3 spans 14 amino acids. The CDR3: CASSNGQVNYGYTF. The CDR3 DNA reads TGTGCCAGCAGTAACGGACAGGTTAACTATGGCTACACCTTC.

For the CDR3, the DNA is TGTGCCAGCAGTCGGGATTTAGCTAACTATGGCTACACCTTC. Protein product: CASSRDLANYGYTF. The chain combines TRBV6-4 with TRBJ1-2; D gene unclear. From germline, CDR1 is MRHNA and CDR2 SNTAGT. The V end lost 5 bases, the J end lost 0 bases, and 10 bases lay between the germline ends. This CDR3 contains 14 residues.

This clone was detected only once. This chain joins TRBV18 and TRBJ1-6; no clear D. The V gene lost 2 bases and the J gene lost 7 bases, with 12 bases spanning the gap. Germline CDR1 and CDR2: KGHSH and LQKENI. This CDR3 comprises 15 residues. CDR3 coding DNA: TGTGCCAGCTCACCAATAGAGGGTAAAAATTCACCCCTCCACTTT. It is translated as CASSPIEGKNSPLHF.

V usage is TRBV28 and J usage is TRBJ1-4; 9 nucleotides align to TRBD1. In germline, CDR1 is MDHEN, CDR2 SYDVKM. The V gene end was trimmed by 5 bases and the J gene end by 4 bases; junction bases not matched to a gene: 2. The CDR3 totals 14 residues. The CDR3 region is CASSQGQGNEKLFF. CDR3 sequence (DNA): TGTGCCAGCAGTCAGGGACAGGGTAATGAAAAACTGTTTTTT. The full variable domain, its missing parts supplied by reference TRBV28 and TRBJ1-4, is DVKVTQSSRYLVKRTGEKVFLECVQDMDHENMFWYRQDPGLGLRLIYFSYDVKMKEKGDIPEGYSVSREKKERFSLILESASTNQTSMYLCASSQGQGNEKLFFGSGTQLSVL.

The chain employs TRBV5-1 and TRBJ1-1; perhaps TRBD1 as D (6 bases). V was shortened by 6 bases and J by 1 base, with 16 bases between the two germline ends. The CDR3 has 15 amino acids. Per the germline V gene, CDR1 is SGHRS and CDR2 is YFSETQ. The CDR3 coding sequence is TGCGCCAGCACCGTAAACAGGGTAGGGAACACTGAAGCTTTCTTT. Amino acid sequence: CASTVNRVGNTEAFF.

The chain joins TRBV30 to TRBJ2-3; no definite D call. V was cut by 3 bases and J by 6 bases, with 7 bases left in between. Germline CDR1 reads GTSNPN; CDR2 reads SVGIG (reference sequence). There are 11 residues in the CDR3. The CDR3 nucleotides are TGTGCCTGGAGCGCCCGGGATACGCAGTATTTT. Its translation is CAWSARDTQYF.

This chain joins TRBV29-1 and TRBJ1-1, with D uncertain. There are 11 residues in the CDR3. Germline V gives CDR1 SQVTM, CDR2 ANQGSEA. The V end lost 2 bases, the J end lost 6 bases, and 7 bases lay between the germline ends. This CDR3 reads CSVETVSEAFF. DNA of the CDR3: TGCAGCGTTGAAACGGTCTCTGAAGCTTTCTTT.

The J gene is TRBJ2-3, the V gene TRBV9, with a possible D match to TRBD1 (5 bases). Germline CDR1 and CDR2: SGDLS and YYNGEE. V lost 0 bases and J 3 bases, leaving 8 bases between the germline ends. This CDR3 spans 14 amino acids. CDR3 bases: TGTGCCAGCAGCGTAGGCCAGGGAACAGATACGCAGTATTTT. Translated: CASSVGQGTDTQYF. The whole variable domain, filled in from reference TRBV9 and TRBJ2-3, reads DSGVTQTPKHLITATGQRVTLRCSPRSGDLSVYWYQQSLDQGLQFLIQYYNGEERAKGNILERFSAQQFPDLHSELNLSSLELGDSALYFCASSVGQGTDTQYFGPGTRLTVL.

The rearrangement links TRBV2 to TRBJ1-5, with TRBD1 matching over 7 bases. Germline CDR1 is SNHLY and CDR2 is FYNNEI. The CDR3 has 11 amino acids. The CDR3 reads CASGQNQPQHF. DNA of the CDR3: TGTGCGTCGGGACAGAATCAGCCCCAGCATTTT. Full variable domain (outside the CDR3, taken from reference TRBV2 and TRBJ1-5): EPEVTQTPSHQVTQMGQEVILRCVPISNHLYFYWYRQILGQKVEFLVSFYNNEISEKSEIFDDQFSVERPDGSNFTLKIRSTKLEDSAMYFCASGQNQPQHFGDGTRLSIL.

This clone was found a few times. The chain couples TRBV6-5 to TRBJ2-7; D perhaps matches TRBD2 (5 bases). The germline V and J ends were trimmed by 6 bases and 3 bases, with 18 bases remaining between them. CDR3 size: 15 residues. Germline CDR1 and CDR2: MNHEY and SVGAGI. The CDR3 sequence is CASSHEGGRSYEQYF. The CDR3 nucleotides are TGTGCCAGCAGCCACGAGGGCGGGCGCAGCTACGAGCAGTACTTC.

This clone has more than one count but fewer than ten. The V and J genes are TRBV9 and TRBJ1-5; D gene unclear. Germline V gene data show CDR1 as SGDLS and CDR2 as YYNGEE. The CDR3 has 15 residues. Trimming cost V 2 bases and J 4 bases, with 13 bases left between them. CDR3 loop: CASSVGGSWNQPQHF. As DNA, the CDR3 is TGTGCCAGCAGCGTTGGCGGTAGTTGGAATCAGCCCCAGCATTTT.